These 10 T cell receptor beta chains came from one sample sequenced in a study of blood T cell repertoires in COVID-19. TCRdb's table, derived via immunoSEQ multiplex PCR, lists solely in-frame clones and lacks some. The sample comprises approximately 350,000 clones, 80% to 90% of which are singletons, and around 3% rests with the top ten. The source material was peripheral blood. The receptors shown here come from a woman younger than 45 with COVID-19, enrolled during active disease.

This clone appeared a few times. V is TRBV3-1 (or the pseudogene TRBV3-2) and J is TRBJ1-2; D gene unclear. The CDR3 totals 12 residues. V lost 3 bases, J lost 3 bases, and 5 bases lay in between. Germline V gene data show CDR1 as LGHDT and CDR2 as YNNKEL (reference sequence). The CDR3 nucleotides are TGTGCCAGCAGCCACGGGGACTATGGCTACACCTTC. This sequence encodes CASSHGDYGYTF.

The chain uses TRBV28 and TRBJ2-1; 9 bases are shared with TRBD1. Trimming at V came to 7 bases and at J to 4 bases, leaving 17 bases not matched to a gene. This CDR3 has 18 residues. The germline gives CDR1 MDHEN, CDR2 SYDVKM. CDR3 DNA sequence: TGTGCCAGCACCTTAAGGGCAACTTGGACAGGGGAGTACAATGAGCAGTTCTTC. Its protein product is CASTLRATWTGEYNEQFF.

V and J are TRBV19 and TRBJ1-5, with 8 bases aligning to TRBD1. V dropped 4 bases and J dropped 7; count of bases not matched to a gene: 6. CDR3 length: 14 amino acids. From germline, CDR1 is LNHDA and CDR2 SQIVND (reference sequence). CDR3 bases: TGTGCCAGTAGTACCCAGGGGGCGGGCCAGCCCCAGCATTTT. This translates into CASSTQGAGQPQHF.

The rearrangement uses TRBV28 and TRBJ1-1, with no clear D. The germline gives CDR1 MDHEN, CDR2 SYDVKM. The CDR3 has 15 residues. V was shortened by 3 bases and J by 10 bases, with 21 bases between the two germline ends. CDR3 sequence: CASSFSQPQQAGAFF. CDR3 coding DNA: TGTGCCAGCAGTTTTAGTCAACCTCAGCAGGCTGGAGCTTTCTTT.

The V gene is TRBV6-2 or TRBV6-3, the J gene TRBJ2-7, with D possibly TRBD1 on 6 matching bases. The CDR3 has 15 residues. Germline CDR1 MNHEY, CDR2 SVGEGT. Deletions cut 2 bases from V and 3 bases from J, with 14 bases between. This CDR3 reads CASSYEGGPGYEQYF. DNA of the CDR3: TGTGCCAGCAGTTACGAAGGGGGTCCCGGCTACGAGCAGTACTTC.

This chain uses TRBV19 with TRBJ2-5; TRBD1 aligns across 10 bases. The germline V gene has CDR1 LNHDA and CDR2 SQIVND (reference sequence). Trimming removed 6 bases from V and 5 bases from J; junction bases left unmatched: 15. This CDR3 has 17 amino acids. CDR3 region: CASSYNRDRGFRETQYF. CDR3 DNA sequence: TGTGCCAGTAGCTACAACCGGGACAGGGGATTTAGGGAGACCCAGTACTTC.

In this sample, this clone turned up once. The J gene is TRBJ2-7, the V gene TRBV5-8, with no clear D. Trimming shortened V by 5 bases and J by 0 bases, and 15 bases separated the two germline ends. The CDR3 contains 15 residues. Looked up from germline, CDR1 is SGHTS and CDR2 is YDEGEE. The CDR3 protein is CASRYRLRSSYEQYV. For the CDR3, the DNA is TGTGCCAGCAGATACCGACTGAGGAGCTCCTACGAGCAGTACGTC.

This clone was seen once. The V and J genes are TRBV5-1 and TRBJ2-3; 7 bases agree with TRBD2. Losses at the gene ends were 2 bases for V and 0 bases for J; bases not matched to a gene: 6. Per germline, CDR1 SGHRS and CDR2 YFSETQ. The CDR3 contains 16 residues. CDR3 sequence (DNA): TGCGCCAGCAGCTTTGGACTAGATACTAGCACAGATACGCAGTATTTT. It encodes CASSFGLDTSTDTQYF.

The CDR3 nucleotides read TGCGCCAGCAGCCAGGACGGGGGGCCGTACAATGAGCAGTTCTTC. Residues: CASSQDGGPYNEQFF. The V and J genes are TRBV4-1 and TRBJ2-1, with D perhaps matching TRBD2 (7 bases). This CDR3 is built from 15 residues. Trimming cost V 3 bases and J 4 bases, with 13 bases left between them. Germline CDR1 and CDR2: MGHRA and YSYEKL.

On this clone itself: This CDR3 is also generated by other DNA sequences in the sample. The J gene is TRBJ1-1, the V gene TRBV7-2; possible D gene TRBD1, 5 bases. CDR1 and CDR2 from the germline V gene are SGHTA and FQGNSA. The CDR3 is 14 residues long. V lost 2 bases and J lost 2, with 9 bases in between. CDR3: CASSLLGANTEAFF. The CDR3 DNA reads TGTGCCAGCAGCTTACTAGGGGCCAACACTGAAGCTTTCTTT.